The 20 T cell receptor beta chains below were found in one sample sequenced in a study of blood T cell repertoires in COVID-19 (dated by TCRdb to 2018 to 2020). The library was made by the immunoSEQ multiplex PCR assay. Sourced from immuneACCESS, this table was stored by TCRdb with only in-frame sequences that have V and J called. A share of the clones is absent; for the studies checked, an unresolved V gene accounts for under half, and the remainder has no known explanation. For this sample there are under 200,000 clones; 82% appear just once. Together, the top ten hold under 6.5% of the sample. The sequencing input was PBMCs or T cells enriched from blood (not recorded which). These receptors all come from a woman aged 55-70 years with acute COVID-19.

This chain's CDR3 is CASSSGTSRYNEQFF. The CDR3 DNA is TGTGCCAGCAGCTCCGGGACTAGCCGCTACAATGAGCAGTTCTTC. The chain uses TRBV25-1 and TRBJ2-1; 9 bases fit TRBD2. Germline V gene lookup returns CDR1 MGHDK and CDR2 SYGVNS. V shed 6 bases and J 3 bases; nucleotides not matched to a gene: 6. The CDR3 covers 15 residues.

This sequence joins TRBV19 and TRBJ1-5; D is unclear. The germline V gene encodes CDR1 LNHDA and CDR2 SQIVND (reference sequence). This CDR3 is 17 amino acids long. V was shortened by 1 base and J by 4 bases, with 17 bases between the two germline ends. The CDR3 loop is CASSIGNIGGLNQPQHF. For the CDR3, the DNA is TGTGCCAGTAGTATAGGAAACATAGGCGGATTAAATCAGCCCCAGCATTTT.

This chain uses TRBV29-1 with TRBJ1-2, with a possible D match to TRBD1 (5 bases). The V gene lost 4 bases and the J gene lost 8 bases, with 14 bases spanning the gap. CDR1 SQVTM and CDR2 ANQGSEA come from the germline V gene. This CDR3 region has 12 residues. The CDR3, as DNA: TGCAGCGTTGTATCGGGGGATAAGGGCTACACCTTC. Its translation is CSVVSGDKGYTF.

The V and J genes are TRBV10-3 and TRBJ1-1; D call uncertain. Germline CDR1 ENHRY, CDR2 SYGVKD. The CDR3 has 17 amino acids. The V end lost 4 bases, the J end lost 2 bases, and 20 bases lay between the germline ends. CDR3 sequence (DNA): TGTGCCATCAGTGGAGGTTCAGTGCTCCCTTACAACACTGAAGCTTTCTTT. It encodes CAISGGSVLPYNTEAFF.

V is TRBV18 and J is TRBJ2-1, with D perhaps matching TRBD1 (6 bases). There are 15 residues in the CDR3. Germline V gene sequence: CDR1 KGHSH, CDR2 LQKENI. V lost 4 bases, J lost 4 bases, and 14 bases lay in between. CDR3 sequence reads: CASSLQDSQYNEQFF. Here the CDR3 DNA reads TGTGCCAGCTCACTACAGGACAGCCAATACAATGAGCAGTTCTTC.

The rearrangement links TRBV4-2 to TRBJ2-1, with no clear D. The germline V gene encodes CDR1 LGHNA and CDR2 YNFKEQ. Trimming pared 4 bases from V and 8 bases from J, leaving 9 bases between. CDR3 length: 12 amino acids. CDR3 DNA: TGTGCCAGCAGCCTAAATCTTGATGAGCAGTTCTTC. Amino acids: CASSLNLDEQFF.

Only one count was recorded for this clone. The chain links TRBV6-5 to TRBJ1-3; 7 bases are shared with TRBD1. The germline V gene encodes CDR1 MNHEY and CDR2 SVGAGI. This CDR3 comprises 15 residues. The trim removed 6 bases at V and 3 bases at J, leaving 8 bases unmatched. The CDR3 region has the DNA TGTGCCAGCAGCGACAGGGATTTTGATGGAAACACCATATATTTT. It yields the protein CASSDRDFDGNTIYF.

This clone has a handful of counts. The chain is built from TRBV14 and TRBJ2-7; a possible D gene is TRBD2 (6 bases). This CDR3 region has 14 residues. Trimming shortened V by 1 base and J by 5 bases, and 12 bases separated the two germline ends. Germline V lookup: CDR1 SGHDN, CDR2 FVKESK. The CDR3, as DNA: TGTGCCAGCAGCCAAGGTCGGAGGAGGGACGAGCAGTACTTC. Protein sequence: CASSQGRRRDEQYF.

CDR3 region: CASSQNSGTGGYGYTF. The CDR3 DNA is TGTGCCAGCAGCCAAAATTCGGGGACAGGGGGCTATGGCTACACCTTC. This chain joins TRBV7-9 and TRBJ1-2; 11 nucleotides align to TRBD1. In germline, CDR1 is SEHNR, CDR2 FQNEAQ (reference sequence). The J segment lost 4 bases and the V segment lost 5 bases, leaving 9 bases of the junction unmatched. The CDR3 has 16 residues. Drawing the rest from reference TRBV7-9 and TRBJ1-2, the complete variable domain is DTGVSQNPRHKITKRGQNVTFRCDPISEHNRLYWYRQTLGQGPEFLTYFQNEAQLEKSRLLSDRFSAERPKGSFSTLEIQRTEQGDSAMYLCASSQNSGTGGYGYTFGSGTRLTVV.

The V call is TRBV7-6, the J call TRBJ2-1; TRBD2 matches at 11 bases. CDR3 length equals 15 residues. Germline V gene lookup returns CDR1 SGHVS and CDR2 FNYEAQ. With V trimmed by 3 bases and J by 8 bases, 6 bases remained unmatched. DNA for the CDR3: TGTGCCAGCAGCTTTGTAGCGGGGGGGCTTGATGAGCAGTTCTTC. Protein sequence: CASSFVAGGLDEQFF.

This rearrangement joins TRBV6-6 to TRBJ1-1, with 12 nucleotides matching TRBD1. The CDR3 is 14 amino acids. Trimming at V came to 6 bases and at J to 9 bases, leaving 8 bases not matched to a gene. Germline V gene lookup returns CDR1 MNHNY and CDR2 SVGAGI (reference sequence). The CDR3 nucleotides are TGTGCCAGCAGCACGGGACAGGGGGCAGTGAAAGCTTTCTTT. It is translated as CASSTGQGAVKAFF.

This chain joins TRBV4-3 and TRBJ1-2; 7 nucleotides align to TRBD1. J was trimmed by 3 bases and V by 0 bases; bases with no gene match: 19. CDR3 length: 20 residues. Germline CDR1 and CDR2: LGHNA and YSLEER. In DNA form, the CDR3 reads TGCGCCAGCAGCCAAGACGTGACGAGACAGGGTAAAGGGACCGACTATGGCTACACCTTC. This sequence encodes CASSQDVTRQGKGTDYGYTF.

The V gene is TRBV28, the J gene TRBJ1-2, with TRBD1 matching over 9 bases. Trimming took 4 bases from V and 14 from J; bases not matched to a gene: 11. Germline V gives CDR1 MDHEN, CDR2 SYDVKM. The CDR3 has 13 residues. CDR3 amino acids: CASSSYSGTGYTF. CDR3 nucleotide sequence: TGTGCCAGCAGTTCATACTCCGGGACAGGGTATACCTTC.

The rearrangement uses TRBV5-6 and TRBJ2-5; 13 bases align to TRBD2. CDR1 is SGHDT, CDR2 YYEEEE, per germline. V gave up 0 bases and J gave up 5 bases; unmatched junction bases: 7. The CDR3 runs to 17 residues. The DNA of the CDR3 is TGTGCCAGCAGCTTGGGAAGTGGGACTAGCGGGACGGAGACCCAGTACTTC. This sequence encodes CASSLGSGTSGTETQYF.

The V and J genes are TRBV6-6 and TRBJ2-3, with D tentatively TRBD1 (5 bases). CDR1 is MNHNY and CDR2 is SVGAGI in the germline V gene (reference sequence). The ends were cut back, 2 bases at V and 4 bases at J, with 7 bases in the middle. The CDR3 loop spans 13 amino acids. CDR3 bases: TGTGCCAGCAGTTACCAGGGTCCAGATACGCAGTATTTT. Translated, it gives CASSYQGPDTQYF.

This clone occurred once. The chain is built from TRBV10-2 and TRBJ2-3; weak D call: TRBD1 (5 bases). V lost 4 bases to trimming and J lost 1 base, with 9 bases between them. This CDR3 spans 14 amino acids. The germline gives CDR1 WSHSY, CDR2 SAAADI. The CDR3 region is CASSGVGGTDTQYF. The CDR3 DNA sequence: TGCGCCAGCAGTGGGGTAGGGGGCACAGATACGCAGTATTTT.

This clone has just a few counts. V gene TRBV19 combines with J gene TRBJ1-6; 8 nucleotides line up with TRBD1. V was clipped by 1 base and J by 10 bases; unmatched bases: 9. Germline assignment: CDR1 LNHDA and CDR2 SQIVND (reference sequence). The CDR3 covers 16 residues. The CDR3 DNA is TGTGCCAGTAGTATAGGGACAGGGAGAAGTCGGTCACCCCTCCACTTT. Translated, it gives CASSIGTGRSRSPLHF. Complete variable domain (other parts from reference TRBV19 and TRBJ1-6): DGGITQSPKYLFRKEGQNVTLSCEQNLNHDAMYWYRQDPGQGLRLIYYSQIVNDFQKGDIAEGYSVSREKKESFPLTVTSAQKNPTAFYLCASSIGTGRSRSPLHFGNGTRLTVT.

Here the CDR3 DNA reads TGTGCCAGCAGCTTAGATATAGCACTAGCAACTAATGAAAAACTGTTTTTT. It is translated as CASSLDIALATNEKLFF. This chain joins TRBV7-2 and TRBJ1-4; D remains unclear. V lost 1 base to trimming and J lost 0 bases, with 12 bases between them. This CDR3 comprises 17 residues. Germline V gene data show CDR1 as SGHTA and CDR2 as FQGNSA.

The chain uses TRBV6-5 and TRBJ1-2; no clear D. Trimming took 6 bases from V and 6 from J, leaving 14 bases between them. The CDR3 is made up of 13 amino acids. CDR1 and CDR2 (germline): MNHEY, SVGAGI. This chain's CDR3 is CASSPEQWDGYTF. The DNA of the CDR3 is TGTGCCAGCAGCCCGGAGCAGTGGGATGGCTACACCTTC.

This chain links TRBV5-1 with TRBJ2-5, with D possibly TRBD2 on 5 matching bases. The V gene lost 1 base and the J gene lost 2 bases, with 9 bases spanning the gap. Germline loops: CDR1 SGHRS, CDR2 YFSETQ. The CDR3 contains 14 residues. This CDR3 is CASSLRGRQETQYF. CDR3 coding DNA: TGCGCCAGCAGCTTGCGCGGGCGTCAAGAGACCCAGTACTTC.